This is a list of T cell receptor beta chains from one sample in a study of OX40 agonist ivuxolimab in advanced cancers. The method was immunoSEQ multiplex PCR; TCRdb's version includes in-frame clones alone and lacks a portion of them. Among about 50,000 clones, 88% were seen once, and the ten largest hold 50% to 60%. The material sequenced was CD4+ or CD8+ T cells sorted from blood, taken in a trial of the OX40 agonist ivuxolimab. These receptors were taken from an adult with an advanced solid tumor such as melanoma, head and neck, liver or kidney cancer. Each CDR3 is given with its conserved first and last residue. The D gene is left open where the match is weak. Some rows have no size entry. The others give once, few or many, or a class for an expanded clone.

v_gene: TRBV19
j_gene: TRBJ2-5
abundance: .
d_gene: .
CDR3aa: CASSITGTLGETQYF
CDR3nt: TGTGCCAGTAGTATCACCGGGACATTAGGAGAGACCCAGTACTTC

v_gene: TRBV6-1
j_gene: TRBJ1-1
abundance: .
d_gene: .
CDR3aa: CASSELTTNTEAFF
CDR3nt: TGTGCCAGCAGTGAGCTGACGACGAACACTGAAGCTTTCTTT

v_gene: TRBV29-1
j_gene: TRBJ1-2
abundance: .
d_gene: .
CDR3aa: CSAGVGVNYGYTF
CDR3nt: TGCAGCGCCGGAGTCGGTGTGAATTATGGCTACACCTTC

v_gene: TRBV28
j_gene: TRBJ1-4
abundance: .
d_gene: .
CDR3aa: CASSLAPSNEKLFF
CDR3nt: TGTGCCAGCAGTTTAGCCCCCTCTAATGAAAAACTGTTTTTT

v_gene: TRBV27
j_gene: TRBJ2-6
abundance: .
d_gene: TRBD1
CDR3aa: CASSLQGQGVGANVLTF
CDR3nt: TGTGCCAGCAGTTTACAGGGACAGGGGGTCGGGGCCAACGTCCTGACTTTC

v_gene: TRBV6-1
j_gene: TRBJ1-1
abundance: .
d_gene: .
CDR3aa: CASSDVGWGLFF
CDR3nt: TGTGCCAGCAGTGACGTCGGGTGGGGGCTTTTCTTT

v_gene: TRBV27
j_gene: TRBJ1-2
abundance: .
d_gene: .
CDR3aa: CASSLGGGYGYTF
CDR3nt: TGTGCCAGCAGTTTAGGGGGTGGGTATGGCTACACCTTC

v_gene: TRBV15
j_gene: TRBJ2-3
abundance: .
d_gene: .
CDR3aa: CATSRKGGPAMDTQYF
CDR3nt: TGTGCCACCAGCAGGAAGGGTGGACCCGCGATGGATACGCAGTATTTT

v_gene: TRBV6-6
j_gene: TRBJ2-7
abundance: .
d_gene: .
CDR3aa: CASRREFSYEQYF
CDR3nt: TGTGCCAGCAGACGTGAGTTCTCCTACGAGCAGTACTTC

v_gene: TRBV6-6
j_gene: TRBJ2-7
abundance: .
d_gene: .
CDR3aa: CASRRDTYSGYEQYF
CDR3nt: TGTGCCAGCAGGCGGGACACCTACTCGGGCTACGAGCAGTACTTC

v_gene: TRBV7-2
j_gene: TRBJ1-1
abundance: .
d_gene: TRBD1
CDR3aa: CASSLMTGGLNTEAFF
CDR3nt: TGTGCCAGCAGCCTGATGACAGGGGGGTTGAACACTGAAGCTTTCTTT

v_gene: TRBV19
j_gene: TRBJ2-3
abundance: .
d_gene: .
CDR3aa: CASSINKITDTQYF
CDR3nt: TGTGCCAGTAGTATCAACAAGATCACAGATACGCAGTATTTT

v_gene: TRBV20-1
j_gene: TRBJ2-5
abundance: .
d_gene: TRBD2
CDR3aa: CSARASGSQYF
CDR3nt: TGCAGTGCTAGAGCCAGCGGGAGCCAGTACTTC

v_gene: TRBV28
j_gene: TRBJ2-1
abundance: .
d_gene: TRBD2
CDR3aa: CASITGGVDEQFF
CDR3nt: TGTGCCAGCATCACTGGGGGGGTCGATGAGCAGTTCTTC

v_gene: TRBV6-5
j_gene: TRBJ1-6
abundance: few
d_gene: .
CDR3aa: CASSYSIANNSPLHF
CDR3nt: TGTGCCAGCAGTTACTCGATTGCGAATAATTCACCCCTCCACTTT

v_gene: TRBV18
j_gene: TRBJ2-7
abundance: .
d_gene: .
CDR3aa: CASSPPDFYEQYF
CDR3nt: TGTGCCAGCTCACCCCCGGATTTTTACGAGCAGTACTTC

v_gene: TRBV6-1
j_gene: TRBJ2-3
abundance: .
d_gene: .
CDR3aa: CASSEAWGPLGTDTQYF
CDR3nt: TGTGCCAGCAGTGAAGCTTGGGGGCCCCTAGGCACAGATACGCAGTATTTT

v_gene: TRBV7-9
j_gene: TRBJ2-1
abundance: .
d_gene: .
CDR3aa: CASSLIKQGRTNEQFF
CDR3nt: TGTGCCAGCAGCTTAATCAAACAGGGGAGGACCAATGAGCAGTTCTTC

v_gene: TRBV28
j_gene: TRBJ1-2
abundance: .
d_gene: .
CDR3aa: CASSSSDRYGYTF
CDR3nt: .